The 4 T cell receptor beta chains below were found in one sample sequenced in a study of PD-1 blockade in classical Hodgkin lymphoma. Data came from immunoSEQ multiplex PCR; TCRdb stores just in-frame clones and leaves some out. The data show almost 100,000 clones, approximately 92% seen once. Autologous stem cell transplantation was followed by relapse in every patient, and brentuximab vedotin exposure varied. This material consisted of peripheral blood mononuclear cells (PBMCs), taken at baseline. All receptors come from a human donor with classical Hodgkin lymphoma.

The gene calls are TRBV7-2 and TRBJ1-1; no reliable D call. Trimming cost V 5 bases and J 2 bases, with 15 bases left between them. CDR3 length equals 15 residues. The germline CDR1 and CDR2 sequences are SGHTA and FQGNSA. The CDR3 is CASSTHPGRNTEAFF. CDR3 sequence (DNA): TGTGCCAGCAGCACTCACCCCGGCAGAAACACTGAAGCTTTCTTT. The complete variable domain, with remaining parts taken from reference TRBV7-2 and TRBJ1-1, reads GAGVSQSPSNKVTEKGKDVELRCDPISGHTALYWYRQSLGQGLEFLIYFQGNSAPDKSGLPSDRFSAERTGGSVSTLTIQRTQQEDSAVYLCASSTHPGRNTEAFFGQGTRLTVV.

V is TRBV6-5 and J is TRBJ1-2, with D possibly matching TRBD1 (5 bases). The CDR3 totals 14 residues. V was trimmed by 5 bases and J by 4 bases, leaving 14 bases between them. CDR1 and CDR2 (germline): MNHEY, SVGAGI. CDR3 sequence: CASSPQKGLYGYTF. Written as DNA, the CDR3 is TGTGCCAGCAGTCCCCAAAAGGGACTCTATGGCTACACCTTC.

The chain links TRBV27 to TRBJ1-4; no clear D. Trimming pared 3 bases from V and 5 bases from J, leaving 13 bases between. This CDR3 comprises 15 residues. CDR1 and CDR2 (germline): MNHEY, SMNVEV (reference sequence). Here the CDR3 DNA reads TGTGCCAGCAGTTTCTCTCCCCGCGGAAATGAAAAACTGTTTTTT. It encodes CASSFSPRGNEKLFF.

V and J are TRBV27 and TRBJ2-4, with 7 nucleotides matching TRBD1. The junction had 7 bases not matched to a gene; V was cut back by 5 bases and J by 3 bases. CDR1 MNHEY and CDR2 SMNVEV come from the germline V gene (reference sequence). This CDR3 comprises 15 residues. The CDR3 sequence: CASSTQGSIKNIQYF. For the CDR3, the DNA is TGTGCCAGCAGTACACAGGGGAGTATCAAAAACATTCAGTACTTC.